The 28 T cell receptor beta chains below come from one sample, sequenced in a study of technical replicates of blood from several donors. Generated by immunoSEQ multiplex PCR, the TCRdb table keeps only in-frame clones and is missing some. The sample shows about 80,000 clones, just under 95% of them seen only once. The sample was T cells isolated from PBMCs. The receptor source for this set is a human donor in good health.

The rearrangement joins TRBV5-1 to TRBJ2-3; a possible D gene is TRBD1 (5 bases). Deletions cut 0 bases from V and 5 bases from J, with 16 bases between. CDR1 and CDR2 from the germline V gene are SGHRS and YFSETQ. The CDR3 covers 16 residues. In DNA form, the CDR3 reads TGCGCCAGCAGCTTGGCCGTGTCCCAGGGAATAGATACGCAGTATTTT. It translates to CASSLAVSQGIDTQYF.

The chain is built from TRBV10-3 and TRBJ2-1; weak D call: TRBD1 (5 bases). V lost 2 bases, J lost 0 bases, and 20 bases lay in between. The CDR3 spans 19 residues. Germline V gives CDR1 ENHRY, CDR2 SYGVKD. The CDR3 nucleotides are TGTGCCATCAGTGAGCCGAATAACTTACAGGAGAGCTCCTACAATGAGCAGTTCTTC. Translated: CAISEPNNLQESSYNEQFF.

This clone occurred once. V is TRBV6-5 and J is TRBJ1-2; 9 bases fit TRBD1. The CDR3 sequence is 15 residues long. Germline V gene data show CDR1 as MNHEY and CDR2 as SVGAGI. Trimming at V came to 4 bases and at J to 4 bases, leaving 7 bases not matched to a gene. The CDR3 bases are TGTGCCAGCAGTTGGGACAGGGCTCCTTCCTATGGCTACACCTTC. Protein: CASSWDRAPSYGYTF.

The chain joins TRBV7-9 to TRBJ2-3, with 9 bases identical to TRBD1. The CDR3 loop spans 16 amino acids. The junction had 8 bases not matched to a gene; V was cut back by 3 bases and J by 4 bases. CDR1 is SEHNR and CDR2 is FQNEAQ in the germline V gene (reference sequence). CDR3: CASSFLQGAAADTQYF. As DNA, the CDR3 is TGTGCCAGCAGCTTCCTACAGGGGGCTGCAGCAGATACGCAGTATTTT.

The V gene is TRBV10-1, the J gene TRBJ2-7; 11 bases map to TRBD2. V was clipped by 11 bases and J by 6 bases; unmatched bases: 6. Germline V gives CDR1 WNHNN, CDR2 SYGVQD (reference sequence). This CDR3 comprises 12 residues. This CDR3 is CAGTSGRSEQYF. CDR3 nucleotides: TGCGCCGGTACTAGCGGGAGATCCGAGCAGTACTTC.

The chain is built from TRBV10-2 and TRBJ2-7, with TRBD2 as a possible D gene (6 bases). The V gene lost 2 bases and the J gene lost 1 base, with 12 bases spanning the gap. The CDR3 length is 15 residues. Germline CDR1 reads WSHSY; CDR2 reads SAAADI. CDR3 bases: TGCGCCAGCAGTGAGATTAGCGGCCAGTCCTACGAGCAGTACTTC. It specifies CASSEISGQSYEQYF.

The rearrangement joins TRBV7-6 to TRBJ2-7; 8 bases fit TRBD2. Germline values: CDR1 SGHVS, CDR2 FNYEAQ. V gave up 5 bases and J gave up 6 bases; unmatched junction bases: 15. The CDR3 has 16 residues. The CDR3 DNA is TGTGCCAGCAGCCCCGCGGGGGGTCTGCACAATATCGAGCAGTACTTC. Protein product: CASSPAGGLHNIEQYF.

The chain uses TRBV15 and TRBJ1-5, with D tentatively TRBD1 (5 bases). CDR1 is LNHNV, CDR2 YYDKDF, per germline (reference sequence). Trimming took off 1 base at V and 4 bases at J, with 14 bases between the two ends. There are 16 residues in the CDR3. The CDR3: CATSRVPDTLNQPQHF. Here the CDR3 DNA reads TGTGCCACCAGCAGAGTGCCGGACACCCTTAATCAGCCCCAGCATTTT. The full variable domain, its missing parts supplied by reference TRBV15 and TRBJ1-5, is DAMVIQNPRYQVTQFGKPVTLSCSQTLNHNVMYWYQQKSSQAPKLLFHYYDKDFNNEADTPDNFQSRRPNTSFCFLDIRSPGLGDTAMYLCATSRVPDTLNQPQHFGDGTRLSIL.

For the CDR3, the DNA is TGTGCCAGCAGCTTAGCCGGCGAGCAGTACTTC. Residues: CASSLAGEQYF. The genes are TRBV7-8 and TRBJ2-7; no reliable D call. This CDR3 region has 11 residues. CDR1 is SGHVS, CDR2 FQNEAQ, per germline. Trimming cost V 0 bases and J 6 bases, with 3 bases left between them.

The genes are TRBV10-3 and TRBJ2-5; the D gene is possibly TRBD2 (6 bases). This CDR3 comprises 13 residues. Trimming shortened V by 5 bases and J by 4 bases, and 11 bases separated the two germline ends. Germline V gene sequence: CDR1 ENHRY, CDR2 SYGVKD. CDR3 residues: CAISIRAGETQYF. CDR3 nucleotides: TGTGCCATCAGTATCCGAGCGGGAGAGACCCAGTACTTC.

V and J are TRBV14 and TRBJ2-5; 7 bases map to TRBD2. The CDR3 is made up of 14 amino acids. Germline values: CDR1 SGHDN, CDR2 FVKESK. V shed 2 bases and J 11 bases; nucleotides not matched to a gene: 11. The CDR3 reads CASSQRLAVWEQYF. The CDR3 DNA is TGTGCCAGCAGCCAAAGGCTAGCGGTGTGGGAGCAGTACTTC.

The chain couples TRBV5-8 to TRBJ2-1; 10 positions agree with TRBD2. The V gene's germline CDR1 is SGHTS and CDR2 YDEGEE. The V and J ends lost 7 bases and 1 base, in that order; junction bases with no gene match: 14. This CDR3 is 18 amino acids long. The DNA of the CDR3 is TGTGCCAGCCCCGTGGCTAGCGGGAGTAGAAGGTCCTACAATGAGCAGTTCTTC. It encodes CASPVASGSRRSYNEQFF.

The chain has TRBV19 and TRBJ1-3; D perhaps matches TRBD1 (6 bases). The CDR3 loop spans 18 amino acids. V was trimmed by 2 bases and J by 0 bases, leaving 17 bases between them. Germline values: CDR1 LNHDA, CDR2 SQIVND (reference sequence). CDR3 DNA sequence: TGTGCCAGTAGTATACCCTATGCAGGGGTAAACTCTGGAAACACCATATATTTT. Residues: CASSIPYAGVNSGNTIYF.

V and J are TRBV6-6 and TRBJ2-5, with D maybe TRBD1 (7 bases). V was shortened by 6 bases and J by 5 bases, with 13 bases between the two germline ends. This CDR3 region has 13 residues. Germline V gene sequence: CDR1 MNHNY, CDR2 SVGAGI (reference sequence). CDR3 sequence (DNA): TGTGCCAGCAGCCCAGGGGGGTTGGAGACCCAGTACTTC. Translated: CASSPGGLETQYF.

V gene TRBV2 combines with J gene TRBJ1-5; 7 nucleotides line up with TRBD1. The CDR3 spans 14 residues. From germline, CDR1 is SNHLY and CDR2 FYNNEI. The junction had 5 bases not matched to a gene; V was cut back by 4 bases and J by 5 bases. In nucleotides, the CDR3 is TGTGCCAGCAGTGGGACAGGCGAACATCAGCCCCAGCATTTT. This codes for CASSGTGEHQPQHF.

This clone was detected once. The chain has TRBV5-1 and TRBJ1-1; D uncertain. V was cut by 5 bases and J by 0 bases, with 8 bases left in between. The CDR3 runs 13 residues. Looked up from germline, CDR1 is SGHRS and CDR2 is YFSETQ. CDR3: CASRAGMNTEAFF. CDR3 sequence (DNA): TGCGCCAGCAGGGCAGGCATGAACACTGAAGCTTTCTTT.

The chain uses TRBV9 and TRBJ2-3, with TRBD2 matching over 7 bases. The CDR3 loop spans 13 amino acids. Germline CDR1 and CDR2: SGDLS and YYNGEE. V trimming: 1 base; J trimming: 6 bases; junction bases outside the gene matches: 2. The CDR3 reads CASSVLAADTQYF. The CDR3 region has the DNA TGTGCCAGCAGCGTACTAGCGGCCGATACGCAGTATTTT.

The chain combines TRBV5-5 with TRBJ2-7, with TRBD1 matching over 7 bases. The length of the CDR3 is 14 residues. Germline loops: CDR1 SGHKS, CDR2 YYEKEE (reference sequence). In nucleotides, the CDR3 is TGTGCAACTTCAGGGGGTATCAACTCCTACGAGCAGTACTTC. Its protein product is CATSGGINSYEQYF.

The CDR3 reads CSVVGRAPGEQYF. CDR3 nucleotides: TGCAGCGTTGTAGGCAGGGCACCTGGCGAGCAGTACTTC. The chain has TRBV29-1 and TRBJ2-7; TRBD1 might be the D (5 bases). V lost 4 bases and J lost 6, with 16 bases in between. The length of the CDR3 is 13 residues. Germline V gene sequence: CDR1 SQVTM, CDR2 ANQGSEA.

This rearrangement joins TRBV25-1 to TRBJ2-3, with 9 positions matching TRBD2. The CDR3 is made up of 15 amino acids. The germline V gene encodes CDR1 MGHDK and CDR2 SYGVNS. Trimming took 5 bases from V and 2 from J; bases not matched to a gene: 5. The CDR3, as DNA: TGTGCCAGCAGTCCCCCTAGCGGGATCACAGATACGCAGTATTTT. It encodes CASSPPSGITDTQYF.

The chain combines TRBV9 with TRBJ2-2, with TRBD2 matching 10 bases. The CDR3 contains 16 residues. After removal of 2 bases from V and 4 bases from J, the junction contained 5 bases not matched to a gene. Germline CDR1 is SGDLS and CDR2 is YYNGEE. In DNA, the CDR3 is TGTGCCAGCAGCGTGGGCCTAGCGGGAGTCACCGGGGAGCTGTTTTTT. Its translation: CASSVGLAGVTGELFF.

The J gene is TRBJ2-3, the V gene TRBV12-5, with a weak D call TRBD2 (5 bases). Trimming shortened V by 3 bases and J by 4 bases, and 8 bases separated the two germline ends. This CDR3 spans 13 amino acids. Germline CDR1 LGHNT, CDR2 FRNRAP. The CDR3 DNA reads TGTGCTAGTGGTTTCCAACTAGCAGATACGCAGTATTTT. Its protein product is CASGFQLADTQYF.

The rearrangement uses TRBV11-3 and TRBJ2-7; 10 bases match TRBD2. V dropped 0 bases and J dropped 3; count of bases not matched to a gene: 11. Looked up from germline, CDR1 is SGHNT and CDR2 is YENEEA. The CDR3 length is 18 residues. The CDR3 spells CASSLDRAGGPGSYEQYF. The CDR3 DNA sequence: TGTGCCAGCAGCTTAGACCGAGCGGGAGGGCCTGGAAGCTACGAGCAGTACTTC.

The chain links TRBV25-1 to TRBJ1-1; TRBD1 aligns across 12 bases. CDR3 length: 16 residues. Losses at the gene ends were 6 bases for V and 4 bases for J; bases not matched to a gene: 9. Germline CDR1 and CDR2: MGHDK and SYGVNS. CDR3 sequence reads: CASRGQGASFFTEAFF. CDR3 bases: TGTGCCAGCAGGGGACAGGGGGCGAGTTTCTTCACTGAAGCTTTCTTT.

This clone appeared once. The chain links TRBV27 to TRBJ1-5; D unresolved. The germline V and J ends were trimmed by 2 bases and 5 bases, with 7 bases remaining between them. Germline assignment: CDR1 MNHEY and CDR2 SMNVEV (reference sequence). This CDR3 contains 13 residues. CDR3 in DNA: TGTGCCAGCAGTTTACGTCCCTATCAGCCCCAGCATTTT. As protein: CASSLRPYQPQHF.

CDR3 DNA: TGTGCCAGCTCACTGAGACAGGCTGCGAACACCGGGGAGCTGTTTTTT. This sequence encodes CASSLRQAANTGELFF. V gene TRBV18 combines with J gene TRBJ2-2, with D possibly being TRBD1 (6 bases). This CDR3 region has 16 residues. Germline CDR1 is KGHSH and CDR2 is LQKENI. The V and J ends lost 4 bases and 0 bases respectively, with 12 bases between them.

The genes are TRBV4-3 and TRBJ1-1; D unresolved. This CDR3 region has 14 residues. Germline V gene lookup returns CDR1 LGHNA and CDR2 YSLEER. Trimming left V 5 bases short and J 1 base short, with 11 bases between. The CDR3 bases are TGCGCCAGCAGCGCTTACGGAGGGAACACTGAAGCTTTCTTT. Amino acids: CASSAYGGNTEAFF.

The V call is TRBV11-3, the J call TRBJ1-3; no firm D call. The V end was cut by 1 base, the J end by 0 bases, with 10 bases between. Germline V gene lookup returns CDR1 SGHNT and CDR2 YENEEA. This CDR3 region has 16 residues. The CDR3 reads CASSLVASLSGNTIYF. DNA of the CDR3: TGTGCCAGCAGCTTAGTAGCCTCTCTCTCTGGAAACACCATATATTTT. Full variable domain (rest looked up from reference TRBV11-3 and TRBJ1-3): EAGVVQSPRYKIIEKKQPVAFWCNPISGHNTLYWYLQNLGQGPELLIRYENEEAVDDSQLPKDRFSAERLKGVDSTLKIQPAELGDSAVYLCASSLVASLSGNTIYFGEGSWLTVV.